A single sample is the source of the 28 T cell receptor beta chains below, sequenced in a study of shared clonotypes between healthy human individuals. Assay: immunoSEQ multiplex PCR; the TCRdb copy retains only in-frame clones and omits some. Among approximately 1,000,000 clones listed, around 77% were seen once. The sample consisted of memory CD4+ T cells from PBMCs. Subset of the sample: CD45RA-negative fraction. The receptors stem from a man in his late teens or twenties in good health. Some clones in this sample may be carry-over from other donors' samples.

V is TRBV4-1 and J is TRBJ2-5; 10 nucleotides agree with TRBD1. The CDR3 has 15 residues. CDR1 is MGHRA and CDR2 is YSYEKL in the germline V gene. Trimming removed 0 bases from V and 5 bases from J; junction bases left unmatched: 3. CDR3 amino acids: CASSQDSGQGETQYF. CDR3 nucleotides: TGCGCCAGCAGCCAAGATTCGGGACAGGGGGAGACCCAGTACTTC.

This clone was detected only a few times. V and J are TRBV9 and TRBJ2-2; TRBD1 agrees at 9 bases. V lost 2 bases and J lost 3; bases outside the gene matches: 2. The length of the CDR3 is 15 residues. The germline CDR1 and CDR2 sequences are SGDLS and YYNGEE. CDR3 DNA: TGTGCCAGCAGCGTCGGGACAGGGTACACCGGGGAGCTGTTTTTT. This gives the protein CASSVGTGYTGELFF. The complete variable domain, with remaining parts taken from reference TRBV9 and TRBJ2-2, reads DSGVTQTPKHLITATGQRVTLRCSPRSGDLSVYWYQQSLDQGLQFLIQYYNGEERAKGNILERFSAQQFPDLHSELNLSSLELGDSALYFCASSVGTGYTGELFFGEGSRLTVL.

The chain carries TRBV6-1 and TRBJ2-7; 11 nucleotides agree with TRBD1. J was trimmed by 1 base and V by 0 bases; bases with no gene match: 2. The CDR3 runs to 16 residues. Germline loops: CDR1 MNHNS, CDR2 SASEGT. CDR3 amino acids: CASSEAGTGGSYEQYF. The CDR3 DNA reads as TGTGCCAGCAGTGAAGCGGGGACAGGGGGTTCCTACGAGCAGTACTTC.

This clone was seen once. The V call is TRBV5-1, the J call TRBJ1-1; TRBD1 matches 10 bases. This CDR3 comprises 14 residues. Germline-derived CDR1 and CDR2 are SGHRS and YFSETQ. V shed 4 bases and J 3 bases; nucleotides not matched to a gene: 3. CDR3 DNA sequence: TGCGCCAGCAGCGGACAGGGGGGAGACACTGAAGCTTTCTTT. It specifies CASSGQGGDTEAFF.

Remarks on this clone: Given a far larger clone just one base away, this is likely a sequencing read error. Within the sample, other DNA sequences also encode this same CDR3. J is TRBJ1-1 and V is TRBV7-9; TRBD1 is a possible D gene (5 bases). The CDR3 is 13 residues long. The germline V and J ends were trimmed by 6 bases and 3 bases, with 11 bases remaining between them. CDR1 is SEHNR and CDR2 is FQNEAQ in the germline V gene (reference sequence). The CDR3: CASSLTGDTEAFF. CDR3 nucleotides: TGTGCCAGCAGTCTAACAGGAGACACTGAAGCTTTCTTT.

J is TRBJ2-7 and V is TRBV10-2; 8 nucleotides align to TRBD2. This CDR3 is 15 amino acids long. V gave up 6 bases and J gave up 2 bases; unmatched junction bases: 9. Germline V gene lookup returns CDR1 WSHSY and CDR2 SAAADI. CDR3: CASSLEAGLAYEQYF. In nucleotides, the CDR3 is TGCGCCAGCAGCCTCGAAGCGGGACTAGCCTACGAGCAGTACTTC.

This clone was seen a single time. The CDR3 here is CASSFWRGSYEQYF. The CDR3 nucleotides read TGTGCCAGCAGTTTTTGGCGGGGGTCCTACGAGCAGTACTTC. V usage is TRBV28 and J usage is TRBJ2-7; 7 bases map to TRBD2. With 3 bases clipped from V and 1 base from J, the junction kept 3 bases outside the gene matches. CDR3 length: 14 residues. Germline CDR1 MDHEN, CDR2 SYDVKM.

The chain recombines TRBV10-3 with TRBJ2-2; the D gene is possibly TRBD1 (5 bases). The germline CDR1 and CDR2 sequences are ENHRY and SYGVKD. The CDR3 is 15 amino acids. V lost 0 bases and J lost 7, with 12 bases in between. The chain's CDR3 is CAISESGPQGGELFF. CDR3 DNA: TGTGCCATCAGTGAGTCGGGGCCCCAGGGCGGGGAGCTGTTTTTT.

This rearrangement joins TRBV7-2 to TRBJ1-1; maybe TRBD1 (6 bases). The CDR3 consists of 14 residues. V lost 1 base, J lost 4 bases, and 10 bases lay in between. Germline V gives CDR1 SGHTA, CDR2 FQGNSA. CDR3 region: CASSLGRGGTEAFF. The CDR3 DNA is TGTGCCAGCAGCTTAGGCCGAGGGGGCACTGAAGCTTTCTTT.

V and J are TRBV27 and TRBJ2-1; TRBD2 aligns across 8 bases. The germline V gene has CDR1 MNHEY and CDR2 SMNVEV (reference sequence). The length of the CDR3 is 15 residues. The V and J ends lost 6 bases and 7 bases, in that order; junction bases with no gene match: 11. CDR3 amino acids: CASSLKAGVKNEQFF. In DNA form, the CDR3 reads TGTGCCAGCAGCCTAAAAGCGGGAGTGAAGAATGAGCAGTTCTTC.

This chain connects TRBV5-4 to TRBJ2-3; 9 bases are a match to TRBD2. Trimming took 0 bases from V and 8 from J; bases not matched to a gene: 7. Germline CDR1 SGHNT, CDR2 YYREEE (reference sequence). There are 15 residues in the CDR3. CDR3 loop: CASSLVRREGGTQYF. The CDR3 DNA reads as TGTGCCAGCAGCTTGGTGAGGCGGGAGGGCGGTACGCAGTATTTT.

The chain uses TRBV9 and TRBJ2-7, with TRBD1 identical over 7 bases. Trimming cost V 4 bases and J 5 bases; bases outside gene matches: 6. The CDR3 loop spans 13 amino acids. Germline values: CDR1 SGDLS, CDR2 YYNGEE. CDR3 residues: CASSPGTANEQYF. The CDR3, as DNA: TGTGCCAGCAGCCCCGGGACAGCCAACGAGCAGTACTTC.

The J gene is TRBJ2-2, the V gene TRBV5-1; D gene unclear. Germline values: CDR1 SGHRS, CDR2 YFSETQ. The CDR3 sequence is 16 residues long. The ends were cut back, 4 bases at V and 1 base at J, with 14 bases in the middle. CDR3 region: CASSPFAIQNTGELFF. The CDR3, as DNA: TGCGCCAGCAGCCCCTTTGCTATCCAGAACACCGGGGAGCTGTTTTTT.

The gene calls are TRBV28 and TRBJ1-4, with 11 positions matching TRBD1. Germline CDR1 and CDR2: MDHEN and SYDVKM. With V trimmed by 3 bases and J by 4 bases, 4 bases remained unmatched. The CDR3 totals 16 residues. CDR3 nucleotides: TGTGCCAGCAGTTTCCGGACAGGGGGCTTTAATGAAAAACTGTTTTTT. Its translation: CASSFRTGGFNEKLFF.

The CDR3, as DNA: TGTGCCAGCAGTTCTAGGACAGGGGGCGCGACCACTGAAGCTTTCTTT. Its translation is CASSSRTGGATTEAFF. The chain has TRBV2 and TRBJ1-1; TRBD1 matches at 11 bases. V lost 5 bases, J lost 4 bases, and 9 bases stayed unmatched. This CDR3 spans 16 amino acids. Germline-derived CDR1 and CDR2 are SNHLY and FYNNEI.

The V and J genes are TRBV7-9 and TRBJ1-2; 8 nucleotides agree with TRBD1. V gave up 5 bases and J gave up 0 bases; unmatched junction bases: 5. This CDR3 contains 15 residues. CDR1 SEHNR and CDR2 FQNEAQ come from the germline V gene (reference sequence). The CDR3 coding sequence is TGTGCCAGCAGCCCGACAGGGGAAGCTAACTATGGCTACACCTTC. Translation gives CASSPTGEANYGYTF.

This clone was counted a single time. This chain links TRBV7-3 with TRBJ2-3, with 12 bases aligning to TRBD2. From germline, CDR1 is SGHTA and CDR2 FQGTGA. This CDR3 is built from 17 residues. Trimming took 2 bases from V and 7 from J; bases not matched to a gene: 10. The CDR3 region is CASSLHPLAGGPNTQYF. The CDR3 DNA is TGTGCCAGCAGCTTACACCCGCTAGCGGGAGGGCCGAATACGCAGTATTTT.

The chain has TRBV7-9 and TRBJ2-5; 9 positions match TRBD1. Germline lookup yields CDR1 SEHNR and CDR2 FQNEAQ (reference sequence). There are 15 residues in the CDR3. J lost 4 bases, V lost 2 bases, and 5 bases had no gene match. CDR3 residues: CASSLKLTGGETQYF. The CDR3 DNA is TGTGCCAGCAGCTTAAAGTTGACAGGGGGAGAGACCCAGTACTTC.

This clone was seen once. The chain carries TRBV15 and TRBJ2-5, with D perhaps matching TRBD1 or TRBD2 (5 bases each). The V end lost 3 bases, the J end lost 4 bases, and 18 bases lay between the germline ends. The germline gives CDR1 LNHNV, CDR2 YYDKDF (reference sequence). The CDR3 sequence is 16 residues long. The DNA of the CDR3 is TGTGCCACCAGCAGGGACTTATCGGGACCGGGAGAGACCCAGTACTTC. Its translation: CATSRDLSGPGETQYF.

The rearrangement uses TRBV9 and TRBJ1-4; D possibly corresponds to TRBD1 (6 bases). Germline V gene sequence: CDR1 SGDLS, CDR2 YYNGEE. This CDR3 is built from 13 residues. V lost 3 bases and J 8 bases, leaving 11 bases between the germline ends. The DNA of the CDR3 is TGTGCCAGCAGCGGTGGGGGGCCGGAAAAACTGTTTTTT. Encoded protein: CASSGGGPEKLFF.

The chain is built from TRBV10-3 and TRBJ2-2; maybe TRBD1 (6 bases). The CDR3 covers 15 residues. The V end was cut by 0 bases, the J end by 6 bases, with 11 bases between. Germline CDR1 reads ENHRY; CDR2 reads SYGVKD. The CDR3 sequence: CAISESAGVPGELFF. Here the CDR3 DNA reads TGTGCCATCAGTGAGTCCGCAGGGGTGCCCGGGGAGCTGTTTTTT.

This clone was found once. This chain connects TRBV2 to TRBJ2-1; 12 bases are shared with TRBD2. J lost 8 bases, V lost 5 bases, and 7 bases had no gene match. CDR1 and CDR2 (germline): SNHLY, FYNNEI. This CDR3 spans 15 amino acids. The CDR3 DNA reads as TGTGCCAGCAGTTCGACTAGCGGGAGCGCCCATGAGCAGTTCTTC. Its protein product is CASSSTSGSAHEQFF. Full variable domain (remainder filled in from reference TRBV2 and TRBJ2-1): EPEVTQTPSHQVTQMGQEVILRCVPISNHLYFYWYRQILGQKVEFLVSFYNNEISEKSEIFDDQFSVERPDGSNFTLKIRSTKLEDSAMYFCASSSTSGSAHEQFFGPGTRLTVL.

Comments on this clone: Other nucleotide sequences in the sample specify the same CDR3. The J gene is TRBJ2-3, the V gene TRBV7-2; D unresolved. Between the trimmed V and J ends, which lost 3 bases and 2 bases, there was a span of 6 bases. This CDR3 is 13 amino acids long. CDR1 SGHTA and CDR2 FQGNSA come from the germline V gene. CDR3 protein: CASSLGYTDTQYF. The CDR3 bases are TGTGCCAGCAGCTTGGGCTACACAGATACGCAGTATTTT. The whole variable domain, remainder taken from reference TRBV7-2 and TRBJ2-3, is GAGVSQSPSNKVTEKGKDVELRCDPISGHTALYWYRQSLGQGLEFLIYFQGNSAPDKSGLPSDRFSAERTGGSVSTLTIQRTQQEDSAVYLCASSLGYTDTQYFGPGTRLTVL.

The chain carries TRBV2 and TRBJ1-5; perhaps TRBD1 as D (5 bases). This CDR3 has 13 amino acids. In germline, CDR1 is SNHLY, CDR2 FYNNEI. V was shortened by 6 bases and J by 4 bases, with 10 bases between the two germline ends. CDR3 nucleotides: TGTGCCAGCAGACAGGACCCTAATCAGCCCCAGCATTTT. This gives the protein CASRQDPNQPQHF.

This chain connects TRBV21-1 to TRBJ1-1. TRBV21-1 is recorded as a pseudogene. This CDR3 spans 15 amino acids. The CDR3 DNA sequence: TGTGCCAGCAGCAAATGGAGGGGGAAGAACACTGAAGCTTTCTTT. It yields the protein CASSKWRGKNTEAFF.

This chain uses TRBV28 with TRBJ2-7; D call uncertain. V shed 4 bases and J shed 3 bases, with 16 bases lying between them. This CDR3 contains 15 residues. Germline CDR1 reads MDHEN; CDR2 reads SYDVKM. The CDR3 region is CASSSNRHVSYEQYF. CDR3 nucleotide sequence: TGTGCCAGCAGTTCAAACAGACACGTAAGCTACGAGCAGTACTTC.

The chain uses TRBV7-3 and TRBJ2-3; no definite D call. The CDR3 contains 14 residues. Trimming removed 4 bases from V and 2 bases from J, with 10 bases in between. Germline CDR1 SGHTA, CDR2 FQGTGA. CDR3 sequence: CASSYDPVTDTQYF. DNA of the CDR3: TGTGCCAGCAGCTACGACCCCGTCACAGATACGCAGTATTTT.

The rearrangement joins TRBV2 to TRBJ2-5; D might be TRBD2 (5 bases). The closer fit of TRBJ2-7 to the DNA end suggests the J call may be wrong. The germline CDR1 and CDR2 sequences are SNHLY and FYNNEI. The CDR3 spans 14 residues. Here the CDR3 reads CASSVRGRGYEQYF. CDR3 nucleotide sequence: TGTGCCAGCAGTGTACGGGGAAGAGGGTACGAGCAGTACTTC.